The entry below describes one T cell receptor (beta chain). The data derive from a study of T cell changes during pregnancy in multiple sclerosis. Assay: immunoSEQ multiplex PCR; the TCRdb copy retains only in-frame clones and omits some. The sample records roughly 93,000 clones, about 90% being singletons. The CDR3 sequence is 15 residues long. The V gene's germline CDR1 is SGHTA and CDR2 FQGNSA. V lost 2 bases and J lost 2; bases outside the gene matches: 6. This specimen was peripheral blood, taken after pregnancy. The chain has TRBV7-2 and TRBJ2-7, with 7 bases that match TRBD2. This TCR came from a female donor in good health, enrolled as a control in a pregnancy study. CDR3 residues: CASSLPIGLAYEQYF. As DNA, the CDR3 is TGTGCCAGCAGCTTACCTATAGGACTAGCCTACGAGCAGTACTTC.